Below are 28 T cell receptor beta chains sequenced from a single sample in a study of T cell repertoires in cytomegalovirus infection. TCRdb fed the reads into MiXCR, producing one record per CDR3 protein. The profile shows around 540,000 distinct CDR3 sequences, roughly a third of them singletons. Antigens for these TCRs are unknown. This specimen was cultured PBMCs, taken from culture after CMV antigen stimulation. The receptors were gathered from a human donor in good health (CMV status not recorded). Some clones in this sample may be carry-over from other donors' samples.

This chain connects TRBV11-2 to TRBJ2-3, with a tentative D call TRBD1 (5 bases). The CDR3 totals 16 residues. Germline V gene data show CDR1 as SGHAT and CDR2 as FQNNGV. Trimming cost V 5 bases and J 5 bases, with 20 bases left between them. For the CDR3, the DNA is TGTGCCAGCAGCCCCGAAAATAGGGGCCCGGTAGATACGCAGTATTTT. This translates into CASSPENRGPVDTQYF. The whole variable domain, filled in from reference TRBV11-2 and TRBJ2-3, reads EAGVAQSPRYKIIEKRQSVAFWCNPISGHATLYWYQQILGQGPKLLIQFQNNGVVDDSQLPKDRFSAERLKGVDSTLKIQPAKLEDSAVYLCASSPENRGPVDTQYFGPGTRLTVL.

This rearrangement joins TRBV7-2 to TRBJ2-2, with D tentatively TRBD2 (5 bases). Trimming stripped 3 bases from V and 4 bases from J, with 6 bases between. Germline loops: CDR1 SGHTA, CDR2 FQGNSA. This CDR3 region has 13 residues. The DNA of the CDR3 is TGTGCCAGCAGCTTCGGGGTCACCGGGGAGCTGTTTTTT. Its translation: CASSFGVTGELFF.

This sequence joins TRBV5-4 and TRBJ2-7; D gene ambiguous. The V gene's germline CDR1 is SGHNT and CDR2 YYREEE (reference sequence). The germline V and J ends were trimmed by 0 bases and 3 bases, with 7 bases remaining between them. The CDR3 is made up of 13 amino acids. CDR3 sequence (DNA): TGTGCCAGCAGCTTGGACCGGGTCTACGAGCAGTACGTC. This gives the protein CASSLDRVYEQYV.

The CDR3 sequence is CASSEFESGETQYF. The CDR3 nucleotides are TGTGCCAGCAGCGAATTCGAAAGTGGGGAGACCCAGTACTTC. This chain connects TRBV27 to TRBJ2-5; D is ambiguous. Trimming left V 6 bases short and J 5 bases short, with 16 bases between. The CDR3 length is 14 residues. Looked up from germline, CDR1 is MNHEY and CDR2 is SMNVEV (reference sequence).

This clonotype was counted only a few times. Mismatch with germline at one junction end may stem from a read error. The chain joins TRBV6-8 to TRBJ2-7; a possible D gene is TRBD2 (6 bases). Germline V lookup: CDR1 MNHGY, CDR2 SAAAGT. The length of the CDR3 is 13 residues. The CDR3 coding sequence is TGTGCCAGCAGTTACGCGGCAGCTAGCGATCTCGGCTTC. Residues: CASSYAAASDLGF.

This chain uses TRBV14 with TRBJ1-3; TRBD1 matches at 7 bases. CDR3 length: 14 amino acids. Germline V gives CDR1 SGHDN, CDR2 FVKESK. Trimming at V came to 4 bases and at J to 2 bases, leaving 2 bases not matched to a gene. As DNA, the CDR3 is TGTGCCAGCAGCCGACAGGGAACTGGAAACACCATATATTTT. Protein sequence: CASSRQGTGNTIYF.

This clonotype came up many times. J is TRBJ2-3 and V is TRBV12-3 or TRBV12-4; D gene uncertain. This CDR3 comprises 13 residues. With 0 bases removed from V and 2 bases from J, the gap between germline ends came to 3 bases. The CDR3: CASSLAFTDTQYF. In nucleotides, the CDR3 is TGTGCCAGCAGTTTAGCTTTCACAGATACGCAGTATTTT.

This clonotype showed up just a few times. CDR3: CASSAAANEQYV. The CDR3, as DNA: TGTGCCAGCAGCGCAGCAGCGAACGAGCAGTACGTC. The chain has TRBV7-2 and TRBJ2-7, with D unresolved. Trimming pared 5 bases from V and 5 bases from J, leaving 10 bases between. This CDR3 region has 12 residues. Germline values: CDR1 SGHTA, CDR2 FQGNSA.

CDR3 coding DNA: TGTGCCAGTAGTACCTCACCACAGCACGGCCTAAGGGGCTACACCTTC. Its translation: CASSTSPQHGLRGYTF. V and J are TRBV19 and TRBJ1-2, with D unresolved. In germline, CDR1 is LNHDA, CDR2 SQIVND (reference sequence). The CDR3 totals 16 residues. Trimming left V 4 bases short and J 8 bases short, with 23 bases between.

This clonotype was seen many times. This chain connects TRBV7-2 to TRBJ2-3; D is unclear. Deletions cut 5 bases from V and 0 bases from J, with 9 bases between. The CDR3 contains 14 residues. Germline V gene sequence: CDR1 SGHTA, CDR2 FQGNSA. The CDR3: CASSLSPSTDTQYF. The CDR3 coding sequence is TGTGCCAGCAGCCTTTCCCCTAGCACAGATACGCAGTATTTT.

The chain joins TRBV2 to TRBJ2-5; maybe TRBD2 (5 bases). CDR3 size: 14 residues. Per germline, CDR1 SNHLY and CDR2 FYNNEI. The V gene lost 2 bases and the J gene lost 5 bases, with 12 bases spanning the gap. CDR3 in amino acids: CASSERGYRETQYF. The CDR3 coding sequence is TGTGCCAGCAGTGAACGGGGTTATCGGGAGACCCAGTACTTC.

This clonotype was seen at least ten times. The chain carries TRBV7-2 and TRBJ1-5; D unresolved. Germline V gene sequence: CDR1 SGHTA, CDR2 FQGNSA. The V end lost 2 bases, the J end lost 4 bases, and 6 bases lay between the germline ends. This CDR3 contains 13 residues. The CDR3 loop reads CASSLLENQPQHF. DNA for the CDR3: TGTGCCAGCAGCTTATTAGAAAATCAGCCCCAGCATTTT. The complete variable domain, with remaining parts taken from reference TRBV7-2 and TRBJ1-5, reads GAGVSQSPSNKVTEKGKDVELRCDPISGHTALYWYRQSLGQGLEFLIYFQGNSAPDKSGLPSDRFSAERTGGSVSTLTIQRTQQEDSAVYLCASSLLENQPQHFGDGTRLSIL.

V is TRBV14 and J is TRBJ1-4, with TRBD1 matching over 7 bases. V dropped 3 bases and J dropped 5; count of bases not matched to a gene: 6. Germline CDR1 reads SGHDN; CDR2 reads FVKESK. The length of the CDR3 is 15 residues. CDR3 amino acids: CASSHGQVINEKLFF. CDR3 bases: TGTGCCAGCAGCCATGGACAGGTCATCAATGAAAAACTGTTTTTT.

There are many counts of this clonotype. The J gene is TRBJ2-2, the V gene TRBV7-2, with 8 bases identical to TRBD2. J was trimmed by 5 bases and V by 3 bases; bases with no gene match: 2. Germline-derived CDR1 and CDR2 are SGHTA and FQGNSA. The CDR3 sequence is 14 residues long. CDR3 DNA sequence: TGTGCCAGCAGCTTCCAGCGGGAGACCGGGGAGCTGTTTTTT. This gives the protein CASSFQRETGELFF.

This clonotype appeared once. The chain joins TRBV20-1 to TRBJ2-5; 11 bases match TRBD2. The CDR3 totals 14 residues. The ends lost 5 bases at V and 6 bases at J; junction bases unmatched: 8. Per germline, CDR1 DFQATT and CDR2 SNEGSKA (reference sequence). CDR3: CSAGIAGGPQTQYF. DNA of the CDR3: TGCAGTGCTGGAATAGCGGGAGGGCCCCAGACCCAGTACTTC.

In this sample, this clonotype turned up a few times. The V and J genes are TRBV11-2 and TRBJ1-3; 7 bases line up with TRBD1. With V trimmed by 5 bases and J by 4 bases, 11 bases remained unmatched. This CDR3 is built from 16 residues. Germline V gives CDR1 SGHAT, CDR2 FQNNGV. This chain's CDR3 is CASSHYRGLRGNTIYF. CDR3 sequence (DNA): TGTGCCAGCAGCCATTACAGGGGATTGAGAGGAAACACCATATATTTT.

The genes are TRBV27 and TRBJ1-5; D not certain. The length of the CDR3 is 12 residues. Per the germline V gene, CDR1 is MNHEY and CDR2 is SMNVEV (reference sequence). The germline V and J ends were trimmed by 8 bases and 7 bases, with 12 bases remaining between them. The CDR3 is CASPETEQPQHF. CDR3 DNA sequence: TGTGCCAGCCCAGAGACCGAACAGCCCCAGCATTTT.

In its sample, this clonotype was seen once. The chain recombines TRBV27 with TRBJ1-6; a weak D match, TRBD1 (5 bases). In germline, CDR1 is MNHEY, CDR2 SMNVEV (reference sequence). V gave up 6 bases and J gave up 10 bases, with 13 bases separating them. The CDR3 totals 13 residues. This CDR3 is CASRMDMASPLHF. The CDR3 DNA sequence: TGTGCCAGCAGGATGGACATGGCATCACCCCTCCACTTT.

This rearrangement joins TRBV5-4 to TRBJ2-5; 8 nucleotides match TRBD1. Germline V gene sequence: CDR1 SGHNT, CDR2 YYREEE (reference sequence). V shed 4 bases, J shed 10 bases, and the junction held 18 bases outside the gene matches. This CDR3 comprises 16 residues. This chain's CDR3 is CASSPRSGGASSDQYF. The DNA of the CDR3 is TGTGCCAGCAGCCCCCGGTCAGGGGGCGCCAGCTCGGACCAGTACTTC.

The V and J genes are TRBV4-1 and TRBJ2-2; D remains ambiguous. Germline CDR1 and CDR2: MGHRA and YSYEKL. The V end lost 0 bases, the J end lost 3 bases, and 14 bases lay between the germline ends. The CDR3 loop spans 17 amino acids. CDR3 in DNA: TGCGCCAGCAGCCAAGACCAGGCAACACGAGACACCGGGGAGCTGTTTTTT. Its protein product is CASSQDQATRDTGELFF.

There are a few counts of this clonotype. The CDR3 loop is CASAPSPGQGADTIYF. The CDR3 nucleotides read TGTGCCAGCGCCCCATCGCCGGGACAGGGGGCTGACACCATATATTTT. This chain connects TRBV28 to TRBJ1-3; the match to TRBD1 covers 12 bases. CDR1 MDHEN and CDR2 SYDVKM come from the germline V gene. With 8 bases clipped from V and 8 bases from J, the junction kept 13 bases outside the gene matches. CDR3 length: 16 residues.

This clonotype was found a few times. The V call is TRBV7-2, the J call TRBJ2-7, with TRBD1 matching over 7 bases. The CDR3 contains 13 residues. Germline V CDR1 and CDR2: SGHTA, FQGNSA. V lost 7 bases and J lost 4; bases outside the gene matches: 7. CDR3 sequence reads: CASTWDSFYEQYV. The CDR3 nucleotides are TGTGCCAGCACCTGGGACAGCTTTTACGAGCAGTACGTC.

This clonotype has a handful of counts. The chain employs TRBV12-3 or TRBV12-4 and TRBJ1-1; maybe TRBD1 (5 bases). This CDR3 region has 16 residues. V was clipped by 2 bases and J by 0 bases, with 13 bases between them. The CDR3 reads CASSLMVRGLNTEAFF. CDR3 sequence (DNA): TGTGCCAGCAGTTTAATGGTCCGGGGGTTGAACACTGAAGCTTTCTTT.

This clonotype was seen repeatedly, ten times or more. The genes are TRBV7-2 and TRBJ1-3; D ambiguous. The CDR3 loop spans 13 amino acids. The V gene's germline CDR1 is SGHTA and CDR2 FQGNSA. V was trimmed by 2 bases and J by 4 bases, leaving 6 bases between them. CDR3 bases: TGTGCCAGCAGCTTATCGGGGGGAAACACCATATATTTT. It is translated as CASSLSGGNTIYF. Full variable domain (remainder filled in from reference TRBV7-2 and TRBJ1-3): GAGVSQSPSNKVTEKGKDVELRCDPISGHTALYWYRQSLGQGLEFLIYFQGNSAPDKSGLPSDRFSAERTGGSVSTLTIQRTQQEDSAVYLCASSLSGGNTIYFGEGSWLTVV.

The J gene is TRBJ1-1, the V gene TRBV7-2; no clear D gene. This CDR3 region has 12 residues. Germline V gives CDR1 SGHTA, CDR2 FQGNSA. V lost 1 base, J lost 7 bases, and 7 bases lay in between. The CDR3 loop reads CASSLDSFEAFF. The DNA for the CDR3 is TGTGCCAGCAGCTTAGATAGTTTTGAAGCTTTCTTT.

The rearrangement joins TRBV6-1 to TRBJ1-1; 7 bases match TRBD1. The CDR3 covers 16 residues. The V gene's germline CDR1 is MNHNS and CDR2 SASEGT. V trimming: 5 bases; J trimming: 3 bases; junction bases outside the gene matches: 12. The CDR3 DNA sequence: TGTGCCAGCAGTTCAGGACAGGTCGGTATGTACACTGAAGCTTTCTTT. Residues: CASSSGQVGMYTEAFF.

This clonotype turned up a few times. The V and J genes are TRBV28 and TRBJ2-3, with D perhaps matching TRBD1 (6 bases). V dropped 7 bases and J dropped 0 bases, with 20 bases sitting between them. The germline V gene encodes CDR1 MDHEN and CDR2 SYDVKM. This CDR3 comprises 17 residues. This CDR3 reads CASNTWVGARSTDTQYF. The CDR3 nucleotides read TGTGCCAGCAATACCTGGGTGGGGGCGCGGAGCACAGATACGCAGTATTTT.

This clonotype was counted many times. This chain links TRBV7-2 with TRBJ2-3; 10 nucleotides agree with TRBD2. CDR1 is SGHTA, CDR2 FQGNSA, per germline. The CDR3 consists of 15 residues. The J segment lost 2 bases and the V segment lost 4 bases, leaving 3 bases of the junction unmatched. The CDR3 bases are TGTGCCAGCAGCTCTAGCGGGAGTCTCACAGATACGCAGTATTTT. This codes for CASSSSGSLTDTQYF.